This T cell receptor beta chain was recovered during a study of blood T cell repertoires in COVID-19. Across the study: The United States, Italy and Spain were the sources of the acute and convalescent COVID-19 samples.

This clone is a singleton in its sample. In the authors' methods: Amplification of reference gene primers was used by the study to estimate nucleated cell counts. Some clones are missing from TCRdb's copy, which holds only in-frame ones; the method was immunoSEQ multiplex PCR. V, J and clone size are those of that table, while D and trimming were read from the DNA. The sample has around 50,000 clones, 90% seen once. The TCR was taken from a man aged 55 to 70 with acute or convalescent COVID-19. Sequencing input: peripheral blood.

CDR3 in DNA: TGTGCCAGCTCACGCGACGGGAGTAGGTCCTACGAGCAGTACTTC. This translates into CASSRDGSRSYEQYF. The chain uses TRBV18 and TRBJ2-7, with D maybe TRBD2 (6 bases). This CDR3 is 15 amino acids long. Germline values: CDR1 KGHSH, CDR2 LQKENI. V dropped 4 bases and J dropped 1 base, with 14 bases sitting between them.